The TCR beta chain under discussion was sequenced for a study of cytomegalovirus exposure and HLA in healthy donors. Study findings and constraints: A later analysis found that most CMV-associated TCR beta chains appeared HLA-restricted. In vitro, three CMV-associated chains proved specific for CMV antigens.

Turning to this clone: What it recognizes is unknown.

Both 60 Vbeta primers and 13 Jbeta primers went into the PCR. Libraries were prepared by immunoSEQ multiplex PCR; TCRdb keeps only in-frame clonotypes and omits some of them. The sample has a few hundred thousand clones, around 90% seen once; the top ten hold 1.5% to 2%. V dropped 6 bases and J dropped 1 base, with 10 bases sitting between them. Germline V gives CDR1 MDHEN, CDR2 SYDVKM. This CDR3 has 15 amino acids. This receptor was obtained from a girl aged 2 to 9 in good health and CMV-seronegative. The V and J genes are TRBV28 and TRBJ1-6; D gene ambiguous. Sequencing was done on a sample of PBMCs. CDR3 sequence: CASRHIRSYNSPLHF. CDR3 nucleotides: TGTGCCAGCAGGCACATCCGATCCTATAATTCACCCCTCCACTTT. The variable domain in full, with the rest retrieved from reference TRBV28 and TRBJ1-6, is DVKVTQSSRYLVKRTGEKVFLECVQDMDHENMFWYRQDPGLGLRLIYFSYDVKMKEKGDIPEGYSVSREKKERFSLILESASTNQTSMYLCASRHIRSYNSPLHFGNGTRLTVT.